This T cell receptor beta chain is drawn from a study of cytomegalovirus exposure and HLA in healthy donors. Findings and caveats of the study: The authors later found most CMV-associated TCR beta chains appeared HLA-restricted. Later analysis found that TCR beta chains associated with HLA were more clonally expanded than other, equally common chains.

Donors likely had unrecorded immune exposures despite being nominally healthy when sampled. CDR3 length: 15 residues. The V segment lost 4 bases and the J segment 5 bases; nucleotides outside the gene matches: 8. Germline loops: CDR1 SGHNT, CDR2 YYREEE (reference sequence). Both 60 Vbeta primers and 13 Jbeta primers went into the PCR. Clones were read by immunoSEQ multiplex PCR, and TCRdb kept only the in-frame ones, dropping some. In the table there are about 150,000 clones, roughly 80% of which are singletons. About this clone itself: What it binds is unknown.

The chain has TRBV5-4 and TRBJ2-3; 9 bases are shared with TRBD1. Sequencing used PBMCs. This receptor was taken from a woman aged 45-65 years in good health and CMV-seropositive. The CDR3 DNA reads as TGTGCCAGCAGCCGACAGGGGGGAATGGGAGATACGCAGTATTTT. As protein: CASSRQGGMGDTQYF.